One sample yielded the 21 T cell receptor beta chains listed below, sequenced in a study of T cell responses to AZD1222 COVID-19 vaccine (dated by TCRdb to the early 2020s). Library preparation used the immunoSEQ multiplex PCR assay. What TCRdb holds here is the immuneACCESS table cut down to in-frame rearrangements. Part of the clones is not present; checked against another copy, under half of the missing clones reflect an unresolved V gene, and the others are unexplained. Within this sample are 150,000 to 200,000 clones, with approximately 91% of them counted one time only. The top ten constitute more than 0.75% of the sample. Read against the paper, the sample's time point label means: baseline before first vaccination. The source was peripheral blood, collected on day 0 of AZD1222 vaccination. These receptors all stem from an adult in good health.

CDR3 sequence (DNA): TGTGCCAGCAGGCGGCCCAACACAGATACGCAGTATTTT. This codes for CASRRPNTDTQYF. V is TRBV12-3 or TRBV12-4 and J is TRBJ2-3; D gene uncertain. V lost 6 bases and J lost 2, with 9 bases in between. The CDR3 consists of 13 residues.

The chain couples TRBV5-1 to TRBJ2-7; D gene ambiguous. The CDR3 sequence is 13 residues long. Trimming left V 2 bases short and J 9 bases short, with 15 bases between. CDR1 and CDR2 (germline): SGHRS, YFSETQ. This chain's CDR3 is CASSFDNLGVQYF. The CDR3 DNA follows: TGCGCCAGCAGCTTTGACAACCTTGGGGTGCAGTACTTC.

The V call is TRBV7-9, the J call TRBJ2-1; 9 bases line up with TRBD1. Germline CDR1 SEHNR, CDR2 FQNEAQ (reference sequence). This CDR3 spans 16 amino acids. With V trimmed by 5 bases and J by 6 bases, 11 bases remained unmatched. The chain's CDR3 is CASSPTPGTGSNEQFF. The CDR3 bases are TGTGCCAGCAGCCCGACCCCCGGGACAGGGAGCAATGAGCAGTTCTTC.

The chain carries TRBV24-1 and TRBJ2-2; tentatively, D is TRBD2 (6 bases). V was clipped by 10 bases and J by 0 bases, with 8 bases between them. Germline CDR1 reads KGHDR; CDR2 reads SFDVKD. The CDR3 contains 13 residues. This CDR3 reads CATGTANTGELFF. CDR3 nucleotide sequence: TGTGCCACTGGGACTGCGAACACCGGGGAGCTGTTTTTT.

V is TRBV15 and J is TRBJ2-2; no clear D gene. V was cut by 0 bases and J by 2 bases, with 13 bases left in between. CDR1 and CDR2 (germline): LNHNV, YYDKDF (reference sequence). The CDR3 extends over 17 amino acids. The CDR3 DNA reads as TGTGCCACCAGCAGAGATAGGCAGATACTAAACACCGGGGAGCTGTTTTTT. Protein product: CATSRDRQILNTGELFF.

This clone has a single count. The rearrangement uses TRBV29-1 and TRBJ2-2; no clear D gene. Germline loops: CDR1 SQVTM, CDR2 ANQGSEA. The CDR3 consists of 12 residues. Deletions cut 3 bases from V and 3 bases from J, with 5 bases between. Written as DNA, the CDR3 is TGCAGCGTTGAGTACTACACCGGGGAGCTGTTTTTT. The encoded protein is CSVEYYTGELFF.

The chain has TRBV27 and TRBJ2-7, with TRBD1 as a possible D gene (6 bases). CDR3 length: 15 amino acids. V was shortened by 0 bases and J by 8 bases, with 17 bases between the two germline ends. Per the germline V gene, CDR1 is MNHEY and CDR2 is SMNVEV (reference sequence). The CDR3 coding sequence is TGTGCCAGCAGTTTATCCCCCAGGACAGCTAGAAAGCAGTACTTC. It translates to CASSLSPRTARKQYF.

The rearrangement uses TRBV7-6 and TRBJ2-7, with D possibly being TRBD1 (6 bases). This CDR3 spans 14 amino acids. In germline, CDR1 is SGHVS, CDR2 FNYEAQ. Trimming shortened V by 5 bases and J by 2 bases, and 13 bases separated the two germline ends. CDR3 loop: CASSGSTGTYEQYF. The CDR3, as DNA: TGTGCCAGCAGCGGATCAACAGGGACCTACGAGCAGTACTTC.

The gene calls are TRBV21-1 and TRBJ1-1. TRBV21-1 is flagged as a pseudogene. The CDR3 covers 11 residues. CDR3 in DNA: TGTGCCAGCAGCAGGGGCACTGAAGCTTTCTTT. The encoded protein is CASSRGTEAFF.

The V gene is TRBV25-1, the J gene TRBJ2-2, with D possibly TRBD2 on 5 matching bases. The ends were cut back, 8 bases at V and 3 bases at J, with 16 bases in the middle. The CDR3 covers 15 residues. In germline, CDR1 is MGHDK, CDR2 SYGVNS. The CDR3 DNA sequence: TGTGCCAGCTCTATCTTCGGGATGGACACCGGGGAGCTGTTTTTT. It encodes CASSIFGMDTGELFF.

In this sample, this clone turned up once. The gene calls are TRBV14 and TRBJ2-6; TRBD1 is a possible D gene (5 bases). Germline V lookup: CDR1 SGHDN, CDR2 FVKESK. The length of the CDR3 is 15 residues. V lost 3 bases, J lost 1 base, and 7 bases lay in between. The CDR3 here is CASSHRDSGANVLTF. In nucleotides, the CDR3 is TGTGCCAGCAGCCACAGGGATTCTGGGGCCAACGTCCTGACTTTC.

The J gene is TRBJ2-2, the V gene TRBV18, with 9 bases fitting TRBD1. The trim removed 2 bases at V and 1 base at J, leaving 8 bases unmatched. The CDR3 has 18 amino acids. The germline gives CDR1 KGHSH, CDR2 LQKENI. CDR3 in DNA: TGTGCCAGCTCACCAGCCTTCGGACAGGGGTTGAACACCGGGGAGCTGTTTTTT. Translation gives CASSPAFGQGLNTGELFF.

This chain connects TRBV5-1 to TRBJ1-1; D remains ambiguous. The CDR3 contains 13 residues. With 0 bases removed from V and 5 bases from J, the gap between germline ends came to 8 bases. Germline lookup yields CDR1 SGHRS and CDR2 YFSETQ. DNA for the CDR3: TGCGCCAGCAGCTTGGGGTTTGAAACTGAAGCTTTCTTT. The encoded protein is CASSLGFETEAFF.

The gene calls are TRBV15 and TRBJ1-1; possible D gene TRBD1, 6 bases. Trimming took 9 bases from V and 6 from J, leaving 14 bases between them. This CDR3 has 12 amino acids. Germline CDR1 reads LNHNV; CDR2 reads YYDKDF (reference sequence). Here the CDR3 reads CATYREGSEAFF. The CDR3 DNA reads TGTGCCACTTACAGGGAGGGTTCTGAAGCTTTCTTT.

The V gene is TRBV7-2, the J gene TRBJ1-1, with 9 bases matching TRBD1. Germline loops: CDR1 SGHTA, CDR2 FQGNSA. V was pared by 2 bases and J by 5 bases, with 6 bases of the junction left unmatched. The CDR3 is made up of 15 amino acids. The CDR3 DNA is TGTGCCAGCAGCTTAACAGGGGGCGACGAAACTGAAGCTTTCTTT. Amino acid sequence: CASSLTGGDETEAFF.

V usage is TRBV27 and J usage is TRBJ2-1; 9 nucleotides line up with TRBD2. V shed 5 bases, J shed 7 bases, and the junction held 9 bases outside the gene matches. The germline gives CDR1 MNHEY, CDR2 SMNVEV (reference sequence). The CDR3 has 15 amino acids. CDR3 sequence reads: CASSPGRGGYNEQFF. Written as DNA, the CDR3 is TGTGCCAGCAGTCCCGGGCGGGGGGGCTATAATGAGCAGTTCTTC.

On this clone: The sample holds other DNA sequences that translate to the same CDR3. This chain joins TRBV7-3 and TRBJ2-5; no definite D call. Germline-derived CDR1 and CDR2 are SGHTA and FQGTGA. CDR3 length: 13 residues. Trimming pared 2 bases from V and 1 base from J, leaving 5 bases between. For the CDR3, the DNA is TGTGCCAGCAGCTTATCCCTCCAAGAGACCCAGTACTTC. Translated: CASSLSLQETQYF.

The rearrangement uses TRBV3-1 (or the pseudogene TRBV3-2) and TRBJ1-2; the D gene is possibly TRBD1 (5 bases). This CDR3 has 15 residues. Germline V gene data show CDR1 as LGHDT and CDR2 as YNNKEL (reference sequence). Deletions cut 1 base from V and 4 bases from J, with 13 bases between. As DNA, the CDR3 is TGTGCCAGCAGCCAAGTGAATAGGGACCTCTATGGCTACACCTTC. Its protein is CASSQVNRDLYGYTF.

This chain connects TRBV6-2 or TRBV6-3 to TRBJ2-7; D not certain. The CDR3 covers 16 residues. The V and J ends lost 6 bases and 1 base respectively, with 19 bases between them. Germline values: CDR1 MNHEY, CDR2 SVGEGT. In DNA form, the CDR3 reads TGTGCCAGCAGCCGATACGAAGCACTTGGATCCTACGAGCAGTACTTC. Residues: CASSRYEALGSYEQYF.

The gene calls are TRBV7-6 and TRBJ2-3; 7 bases match TRBD1. Trimming cost V 5 bases and J 4 bases; bases outside gene matches: 6. CDR3 size: 14 residues. Germline V gene data show CDR1 as SGHVS and CDR2 as FNYEAQ. The CDR3 nucleotides read TGTGCCAGCAGCGCCAGACAGGGTCCAGATACGCAGTATTTT. Amino acid sequence: CASSARQGPDTQYF.

The chain carries TRBV10-3 and TRBJ2-7, with D hard to call. The CDR3 has 12 residues. Trimming took off 6 bases at V and 1 base at J, with 7 bases between the two ends. Germline lookup yields CDR1 ENHRY and CDR2 SYGVKD. CDR3 amino acids: CAISGPSYEQYF. The DNA for the CDR3 is TGTGCCATCAGCGGCCCGTCCTACGAGCAGTACTTC.